These 10 T cell receptor beta chains share one sample of origin, sequenced in a study of CXCR3-negative and CXCR3-positive naive CD8 T cells. Through 5' RACE with UMI labels, the TRB cDNA libraries were prepared. TCRdb reprocessed the 5' RACE reads; each CDR3 protein has one entry and no DNA is given. This listing includes under 85,000 distinct CDR3 sequences. The sample comprised naive CXCR3- CD8+ T cells from blood. Subset noted: CD45RO-CCR7+CD27+CD95- naive CD8+ T cells lacking CXCR3 (TNR3-). These TCRs come from a human donor in good health. Some clones in this sample may be carry-over from other donors' samples.

The genes are TRBV29-1 and TRBJ2-5; absent DNA, TCRdb's TRBD2 call cannot be checked. The V gene's germline CDR1 is SQVTM and CDR2 ANQGSEA. The CDR3 has 15 amino acids. The CDR3 region is CSVVFALAGGETQYF.

The chain recombines TRBV7-2 with TRBJ2-3. The CDR3 extends over 13 amino acids. Germline V gene sequence: CDR1 SGHTA, CDR2 FQGNSA. The CDR3 sequence: CASSLVAADTQYF.

The rearrangement links TRBV19 to TRBJ1-1. Germline CDR1 and CDR2: LNHDA and SQIVND (reference sequence). The CDR3 is made up of 11 amino acids. The CDR3 reads CASSTQFEAFF.

The rearrangement uses TRBV14 and TRBJ2-1; TCRdb proposes TRBD2, but this gene call is untestable without DNA. CDR3 length equals 16 residues. Germline values: CDR1 SGHDN, CDR2 FVKESK. CDR3 sequence: CASSQISGSFYNEQFF.

The rearrangement joins TRBV6-6 to TRBJ2-3; TCRdb reports TRBD1, a call that lacks DNA to check it against. The CDR3 consists of 14 residues. Germline V CDR1 and CDR2: MNHNY, SVGAGI (reference sequence). CDR3 region: CASSPQGSTDTQYF.

The rearrangement links TRBV11-2 to TRBJ2-7; TCRdb indicates TRBD1, and absent DNA this call remains unverified. CDR1 SGHAT and CDR2 FQNNGV come from the germline V gene. The CDR3 extends over 14 amino acids. The CDR3 loop reads CASRPLDPYNEQYF.

The CDR3 here is CASSLTSGPARNTEAFF. V gene TRBV5-1 combines with J gene TRBJ1-1; no DNA is available, so the TRBD1 call from TCRdb remains unchecked. Germline V gene sequence: CDR1 SGHRS, CDR2 YFSETQ. This CDR3 contains 17 residues.

The J gene is TRBJ2-1, the V gene TRBV5-6. This CDR3 is built from 12 residues. Germline V gene data show CDR1 as SGHDT and CDR2 as YYEEEE. The CDR3 here is CASSLVDNEQFF.

The CDR3 protein is CASSSPPEWPQYF. This chain links TRBV28 with TRBJ2-3; TCRdb's D gene call, TRBD1, goes unchecked for lack of DNA. In germline, CDR1 is MDHEN, CDR2 SYDVKM. CDR3 length: 13 amino acids.

The V and J genes are TRBV14 and TRBJ2-1. Germline CDR1 reads SGHDN; CDR2 reads FVKESK. The CDR3 totals 15 residues. The CDR3 protein is CASSRKVGSWSEQFF.